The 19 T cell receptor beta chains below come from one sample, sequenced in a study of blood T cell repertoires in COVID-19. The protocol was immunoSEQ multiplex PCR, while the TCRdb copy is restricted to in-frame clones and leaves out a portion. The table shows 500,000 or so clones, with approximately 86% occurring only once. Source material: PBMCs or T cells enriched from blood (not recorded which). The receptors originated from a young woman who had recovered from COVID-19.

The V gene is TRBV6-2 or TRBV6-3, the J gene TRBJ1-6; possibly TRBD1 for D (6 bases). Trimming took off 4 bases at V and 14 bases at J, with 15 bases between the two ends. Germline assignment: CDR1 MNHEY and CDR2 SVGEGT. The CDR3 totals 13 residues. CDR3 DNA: TGTGCCAGCAGTTTCTCGACAGGTCGGGCCCTCCACTTT. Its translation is CASSFSTGRALHF.

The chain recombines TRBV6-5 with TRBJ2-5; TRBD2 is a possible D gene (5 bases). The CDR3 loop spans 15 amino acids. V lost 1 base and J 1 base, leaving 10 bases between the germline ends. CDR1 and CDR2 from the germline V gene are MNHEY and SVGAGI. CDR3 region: CASSYFDGIQETQYF. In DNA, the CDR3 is TGTGCCAGCAGTTACTTCGACGGGATCCAAGAGACCCAGTACTTC.

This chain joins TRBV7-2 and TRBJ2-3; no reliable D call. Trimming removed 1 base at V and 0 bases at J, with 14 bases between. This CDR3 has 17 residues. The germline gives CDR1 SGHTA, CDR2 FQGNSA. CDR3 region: CASSLETTLPSTDTQYF. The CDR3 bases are TGTGCCAGCAGCTTAGAAACTACTCTTCCTAGCACAGATACGCAGTATTTT.

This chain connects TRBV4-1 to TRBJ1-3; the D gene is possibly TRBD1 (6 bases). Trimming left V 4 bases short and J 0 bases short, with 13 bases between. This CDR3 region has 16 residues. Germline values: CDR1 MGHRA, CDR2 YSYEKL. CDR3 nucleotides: TGCGCCAGCAGCCCTGGTCGACAGGCCTCTGGAAACACCATATATTTT. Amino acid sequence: CASSPGRQASGNTIYF.

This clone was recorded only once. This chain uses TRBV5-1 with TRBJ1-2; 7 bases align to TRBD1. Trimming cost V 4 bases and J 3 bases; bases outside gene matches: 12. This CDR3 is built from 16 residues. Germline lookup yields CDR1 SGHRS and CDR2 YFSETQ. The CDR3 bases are TGCGCCAGCAGCAAGGGACAGTATAGCGAAGACTATGGCTACACCTTC. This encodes CASSKGQYSEDYGYTF.

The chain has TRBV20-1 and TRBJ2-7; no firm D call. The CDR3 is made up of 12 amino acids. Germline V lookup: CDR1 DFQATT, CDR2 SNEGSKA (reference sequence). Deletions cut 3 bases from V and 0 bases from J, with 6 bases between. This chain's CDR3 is CSASYSSYEQYF. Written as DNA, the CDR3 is TGCAGTGCTAGTTACAGCTCCTACGAGCAGTACTTC.

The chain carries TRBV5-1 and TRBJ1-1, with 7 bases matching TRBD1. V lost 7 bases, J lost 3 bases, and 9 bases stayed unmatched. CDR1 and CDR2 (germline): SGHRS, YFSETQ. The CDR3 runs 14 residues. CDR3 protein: CASGETGAYTEAFF. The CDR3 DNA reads TGCGCCAGCGGGGAAACAGGGGCCTACACTGAAGCTTTCTTT.

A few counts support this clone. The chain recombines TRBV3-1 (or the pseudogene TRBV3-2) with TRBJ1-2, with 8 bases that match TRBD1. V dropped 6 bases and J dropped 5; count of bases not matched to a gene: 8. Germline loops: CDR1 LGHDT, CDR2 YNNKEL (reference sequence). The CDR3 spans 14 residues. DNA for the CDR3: TGTGCCAGCAGACGCGGACAGGGAGTATATGGCTACACCTTC. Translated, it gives CASRRGQGVYGYTF.

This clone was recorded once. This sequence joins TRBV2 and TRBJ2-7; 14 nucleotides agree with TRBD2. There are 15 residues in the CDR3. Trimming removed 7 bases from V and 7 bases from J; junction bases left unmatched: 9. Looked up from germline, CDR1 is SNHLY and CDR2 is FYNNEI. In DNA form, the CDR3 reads TGTGCCAGCACGGTTAACGGACTAGCGGGGGGTGAGCAGTACTTC. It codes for CASTVNGLAGGEQYF.

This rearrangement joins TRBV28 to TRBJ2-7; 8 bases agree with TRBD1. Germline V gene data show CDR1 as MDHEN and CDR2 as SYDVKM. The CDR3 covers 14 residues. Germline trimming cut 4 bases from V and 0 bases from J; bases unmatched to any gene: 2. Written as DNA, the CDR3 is TGTGCCAGCAGTTGGGACAGGAGCTCCTACGAGCAGTACTTC. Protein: CASSWDRSSYEQYF.

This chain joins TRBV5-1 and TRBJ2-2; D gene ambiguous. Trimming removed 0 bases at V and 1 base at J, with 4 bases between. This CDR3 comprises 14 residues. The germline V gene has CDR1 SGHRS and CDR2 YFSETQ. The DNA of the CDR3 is TGCGCCAGCAGCTTGGGCAGGAACACCGGGGAGCTGTTTTTT. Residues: CASSLGRNTGELFF. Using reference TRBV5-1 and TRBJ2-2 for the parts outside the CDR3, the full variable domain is KAGVTQTPRYLIKTRGQQVTLSCSPISGHRSVSWYQQTPGQGLQFLFEYFSETQRNKGNFPGRFSGRQFSNSRSEMNVSTLELGDSALYLCASSLGRNTGELFFGEGSRLTVL.

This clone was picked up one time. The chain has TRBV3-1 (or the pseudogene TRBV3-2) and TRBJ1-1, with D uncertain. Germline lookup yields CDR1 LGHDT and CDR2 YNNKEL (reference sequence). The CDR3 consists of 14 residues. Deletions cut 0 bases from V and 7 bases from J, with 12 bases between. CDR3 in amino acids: CASSQEGGRFEAFF. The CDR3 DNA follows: TGTGCCAGCAGCCAAGAAGGAGGAAGGTTTGAAGCTTTCTTT.

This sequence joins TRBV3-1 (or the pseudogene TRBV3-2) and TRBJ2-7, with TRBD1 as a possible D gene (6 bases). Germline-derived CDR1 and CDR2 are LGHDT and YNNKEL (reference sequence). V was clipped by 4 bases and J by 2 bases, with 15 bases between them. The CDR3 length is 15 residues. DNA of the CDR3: TGTGCCAGCAGCCCAGGACAGTCGTTTACCTACGAGCAGTACTTC. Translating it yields CASSPGQSFTYEQYF.

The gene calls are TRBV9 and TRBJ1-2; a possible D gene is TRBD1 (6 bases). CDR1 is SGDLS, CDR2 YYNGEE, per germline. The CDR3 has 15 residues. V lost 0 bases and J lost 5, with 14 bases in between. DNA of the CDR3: TGTGCCAGCAGCGTAGCCTCAGGGGTTGATTATGGCTACACCTTC. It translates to CASSVASGVDYGYTF.

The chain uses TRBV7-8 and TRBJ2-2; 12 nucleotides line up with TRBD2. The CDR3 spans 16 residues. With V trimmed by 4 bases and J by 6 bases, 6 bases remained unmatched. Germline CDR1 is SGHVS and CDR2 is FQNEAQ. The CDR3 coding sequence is TGTGCCAGCAGCTCTAGCGGGGGGGCTTGGTCCGGGGAGCTGTTTTTT. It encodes CASSSSGGAWSGELFF.

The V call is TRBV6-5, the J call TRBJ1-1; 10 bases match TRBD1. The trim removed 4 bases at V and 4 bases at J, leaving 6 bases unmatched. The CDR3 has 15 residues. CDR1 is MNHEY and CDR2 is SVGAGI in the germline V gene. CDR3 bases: TGTGCCAGCAGTTTCCCCGGGACAGGGGCCACTGAAGCTTTCTTT. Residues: CASSFPGTGATEAFF.

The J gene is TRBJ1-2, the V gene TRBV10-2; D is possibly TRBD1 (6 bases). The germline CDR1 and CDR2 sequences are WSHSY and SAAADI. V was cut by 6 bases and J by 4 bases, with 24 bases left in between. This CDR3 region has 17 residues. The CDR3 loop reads CASRGSGTKNLGYGYTF. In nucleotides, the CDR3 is TGCGCCAGCAGGGGTTCCGGGACAAAAAACCTCGGCTATGGCTACACCTTC.

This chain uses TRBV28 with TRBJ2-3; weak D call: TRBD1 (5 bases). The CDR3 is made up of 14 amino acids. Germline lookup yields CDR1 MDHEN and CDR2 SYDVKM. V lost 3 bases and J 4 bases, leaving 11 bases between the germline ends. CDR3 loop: CASSLPQGADTQYF. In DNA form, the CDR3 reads TGTGCCAGCAGTTTGCCGCAGGGTGCAGATACGCAGTATTTT.

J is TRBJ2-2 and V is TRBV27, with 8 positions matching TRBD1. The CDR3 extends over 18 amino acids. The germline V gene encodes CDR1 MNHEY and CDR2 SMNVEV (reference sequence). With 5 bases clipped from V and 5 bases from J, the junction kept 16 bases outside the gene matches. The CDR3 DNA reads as TGTGCCAGCAGTCCCCCGCGCAGGGGGCTTGAACGAACCGGGGAGCTGTTTTTT. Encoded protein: CASSPPRRGLERTGELFF.